Sequencing of this T cell receptor (beta chain) was carried out in a study of glioma-infiltrating T cells after dendritic cell vaccination. Across the whole study: Samples are from glioblastoma patients in Phase I and II dendritic cell vaccine trials.

Up to 2 ug genomic DNA was used for TCRB CDR3 amplification. Libraries were prepared by immunoSEQ multiplex PCR; TCRdb keeps only in-frame clonotypes and omits some of them. The data hold some 58,000 clones, with approximately 81% observed a single time. The sample's time point: after dendritic cell vaccination, including at tumor progression/relapse. Patients had residual fresh-frozen tumor tissue and more than two years of survival data. Blood PBMC samples: pre-vaccination, two weeks post third vaccination, and at tumor progression. This CDR3 has 14 residues. Deletions cut 3 bases from V and 9 bases from J, with 12 bases between. In germline, CDR1 is SGHDN, CDR2 FVKESK.

The rearrangement joins TRBV14 to TRBJ1-6, with D possibly TRBD1 on 5 matching bases. The TCR originated in a human donor with glioblastoma. Sequencing used blood, obtained after dendritic cell vaccination. CDR3 DNA sequence: TGTGCCAGCAGCCAGGCAGGGCATCCTTCACCCCTCCACTTT. This codes for CASSQAGHPSPLHF.